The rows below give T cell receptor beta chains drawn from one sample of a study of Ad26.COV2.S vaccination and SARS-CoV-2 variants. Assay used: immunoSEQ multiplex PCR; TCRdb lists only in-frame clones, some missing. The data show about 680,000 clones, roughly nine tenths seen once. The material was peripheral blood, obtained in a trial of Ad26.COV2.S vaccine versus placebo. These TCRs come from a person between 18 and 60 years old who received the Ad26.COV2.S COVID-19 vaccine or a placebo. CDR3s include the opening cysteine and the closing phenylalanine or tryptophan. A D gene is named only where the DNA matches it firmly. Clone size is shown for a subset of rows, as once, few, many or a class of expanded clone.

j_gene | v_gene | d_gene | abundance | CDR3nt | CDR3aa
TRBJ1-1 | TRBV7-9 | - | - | TGTGCCAGCAGTTATCAGTTTGAAGCTTTCTTT | CASSYQFEAFF
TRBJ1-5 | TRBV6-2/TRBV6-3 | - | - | TGTGCCAGCAGTTACTCGCCCCGGGCAGACAATCAGCCCCAGCATTTT | CASSYSPRADNQPQHF
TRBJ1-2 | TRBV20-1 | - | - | TGCAGTGCATCTAACAGCAATGGCTACACCTTC | CSASNSNGYTF
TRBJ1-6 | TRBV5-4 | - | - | TGTGCCAGCAGCTTGGATTATTCACCCCTCCACTTT | CASSLDYSPLHF
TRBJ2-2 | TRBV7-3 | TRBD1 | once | TGTGCCAGCAGCCCGTTGGGACAGGCGAACACCGGGGAGCTGTTTTTT | CASSPLGQANTGELFF
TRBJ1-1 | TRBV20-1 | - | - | TGCAGTGCTAGTCGGGCTGAAGCTTTCTTT | CSASRAEAFF
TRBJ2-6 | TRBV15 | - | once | TGTGCCACCAGCAGAAAGAGGACGGCCGAGGGCTCTGGGGCCAACGTCCTGACTTTC | CATSRKRTAEGSGANVLTF
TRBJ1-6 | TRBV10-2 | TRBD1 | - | TGCGCCAGCATGGACAGGCAAAATTCACCCCTCCACTTT | CASMDRQNSPLHF
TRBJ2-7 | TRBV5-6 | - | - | TGTGCCAGCAGCTTGAATCTGGAAACGGGCGAGCAGTACTTC | CASSLNLETGEQYF
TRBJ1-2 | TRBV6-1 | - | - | TGTGCCAGCAGTGAATGGGACTCCGGCTATGGCTACACCTTC | CASSEWDSGYGYTF
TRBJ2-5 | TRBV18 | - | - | TGTGCCAGCTCACCACCTTTTCGGTCCGGGAGTACACAAGAGACCCAGTACTTC | CASSPPFRSGSTQETQYF
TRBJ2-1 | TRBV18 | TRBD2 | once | TGTGCCAGCTTTACCCTCCTAGCGGGGGTATACAATGAGCAGTTCTTC | CASFTLLAGVYNEQFF
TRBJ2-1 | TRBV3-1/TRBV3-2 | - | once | TGTGCCAGCAGCCAAGGAACTCGGGGTTCCTACAATGAGCAGTTCTTC | CASSQGTRGSYNEQFF
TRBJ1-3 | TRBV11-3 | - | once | TGTGCCAGCAGCTCCGGTGAACTAAGCTCTGGAAACACCATATATTTT | CASSSGELSSGNTIYF
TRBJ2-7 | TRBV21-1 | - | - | TGTGCCAGCAGCAAAGTGGCCGAGCAGTACTTC | CASSKVAEQYF
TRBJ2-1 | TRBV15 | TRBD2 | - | TGTGCCACCAGGAGAGGCGGGGGTCCTAACTCCTACAATGAGCAGTTCTTC | CATRRGGGPNSYNEQFF
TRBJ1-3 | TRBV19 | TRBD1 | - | TGTGCCAGTAGCCTCGGAGGGACAGGGATTGGCAACACCATATATTTT | CASSLGGTGIGNTIYF
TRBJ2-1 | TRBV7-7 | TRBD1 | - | TGTGCTAGCAGCTTAACTCAGGGGGCGGCTGAGCAGTTCTTC | CASSLTQGAAEQFF
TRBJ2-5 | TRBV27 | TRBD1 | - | TGTGCCAGCAGTCTTCTGCCTCTGGACAGGGGAAAAGAGACCCAGTACTTC | CASSLLPLDRGKETQYF
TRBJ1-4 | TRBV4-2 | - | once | TGTGCCAGCAGCCAAGATGCAGAAAAACTGTTTTTT | CASSQDAEKLFF
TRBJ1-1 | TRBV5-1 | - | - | TGCGCCAGCAGCTTGGGCCAAACCACTGAAGCTTTCTTT | CASSLGQTTEAFF
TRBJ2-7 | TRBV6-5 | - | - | TGTGCCACAACGTGGGGGAGTGGTTCCTACGAGCAGTACTTC | CATTWGSGSYEQYF
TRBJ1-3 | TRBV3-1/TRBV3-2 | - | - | TGTGCCAGCAGCCGAAGCGGTAGGGTTTCTGGAAACACCATATATTTT | CASSRSGRVSGNTIYF
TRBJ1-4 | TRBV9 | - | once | TGTGCCAGCAGCCCCCGGTTCACCGATGAAAAACTGTTTTTT | CASSPRFTDEKLFF
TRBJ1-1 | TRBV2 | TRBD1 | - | TGTGCCAGCGGGGCGTCCAGGGGGGACACTGAAGCTTTCTTT | CASGASRGDTEAFF
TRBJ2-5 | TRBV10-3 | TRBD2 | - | TGTGCCATCAGTGGTGCGGGGGAGGGGGAGACCCAGTACTTC | CAISGAGEGETQYF
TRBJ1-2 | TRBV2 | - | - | TGTGCCAGCAAGGTCGGGAGCTTGTCCGCTGGCTACACCTTC | CASKVGSLSAGYTF
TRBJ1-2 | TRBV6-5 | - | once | TGTGCCAGCAGTTACTCGAGCTTCGATGGCTACACCTTC | CASSYSSFDGYTF
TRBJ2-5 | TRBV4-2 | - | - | TGTGCCAGCAGCCAAGGGGGTTCGGAGACCCAGTACTTC | CASSQGGSETQYF
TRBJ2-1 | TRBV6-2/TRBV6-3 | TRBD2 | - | TGTGCCAGCAGTTATCCCCTCCAGCGGGGCAATGAGCAGTTCTTC | CASSYPLQRGNEQFF
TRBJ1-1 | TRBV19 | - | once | TGTGCCAGTAGTATGAGGACGAACACTGAAGCTTTCTTT | CASSMRTNTEAFF
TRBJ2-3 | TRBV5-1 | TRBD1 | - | TGCGCCAGCAGCCGAACAGACAGGGGGCGAACAGATACGCAGTATTTT | CASSRTDRGRTDTQYF
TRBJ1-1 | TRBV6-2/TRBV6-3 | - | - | TGTGCCAGCAGTTCCGGGGCGAACACTGAAGCTTTCTTT | CASSSGANTEAFF